The clone carrying this T cell receptor (beta chain) came up a few times. Its antigen remains unknown. This sample stems from a study of blood T cells in healthy people across ages. Study-wide results and limits: A strong correlation between TCR beta diversity and naive T cell percentage was seen. More naive CD4+ cells and higher diversity were found in long-lived than in aged donors.

Together with a sample-barcoded 5' primer, a J-beta primer mix was included in a second PCR lasting about 6 to 12 cycles. TCRdb itself ran the 5' RACE reads through MiXCR, one entry per CDR3 protein. The sample yields roughly 680,000 distinct CDR3 sequences, roughly half seen once. Isolating PBMCs gave at least 7 million of these cells per sample. Source material: blood. The sequence derives from a woman older than 75 in good health.

Here the CDR3 reads CAGGLNQETQYF. Written as DNA, the CDR3 is TGTGCCGGCGGACTAAATCAAGAGACCCAGTACTTC. The V and J genes are TRBV5-4 and TRBJ2-5, with D perhaps TRBD2 (6 bases). Germline-derived CDR1 and CDR2 are SGHNT and YYREEE (reference sequence). This CDR3 is 12 amino acids long. Trimming stripped 10 bases from V and 2 bases from J, with 12 bases between.